Here is one T cell receptor (beta chain) with its context. The clone's antigen remains unknown. The record has no base qualities; no much larger clone is one base away. The data originate from a study of post-analysis software for immune sequencing data (dated by TCRdb to about 2015). Context from the whole study: The recorded disease courses included relapsing-remitting, secondary progressive and progressive-relapsing multiple sclerosis, and some patients had no subtype annotation. Patient repertoires were compared against roughly 10 previously published healthy control repertoires from donors aged about 6 to 26 years. A subset of samples was prepared in parallel using single-end sample barcoding, then pooled and co-amplified after Illumina adapter ligation. The investigation overall reported the following: Patients showed significantly higher frequencies than controls for five TRBV segments, among them TRBV5-6, TRBV5-1 and TRBV20-1. Compared with controls, multiple sclerosis patients had significantly lower normalized Chao1 diversity, a finding suggesting substantial peripheral T-cell clonal expansion. When samples were clustered directly using the F measure, samples prepared in the same batch co-clustered strongly, which prompted a batch-effect correction. The control group was slightly older than the multiple sclerosis patient group.

V lost 0 bases and J lost 3 bases; the stretch between them is 9 bases long. There are 14 amino acids in the CDR3, from cysteine to phenylalanine inclusive. Of all the DNA, just the CDR3 is kept, 42 bases in frame from base 1. Taken from the germline V gene, the CDR1 and CDR2 loops are SGHRS and YFSETQ. The method behind the library was PCR. The run used an Illumina HiSeq 2500. Unique molecular identifiers were incorporated into TCR beta cDNA libraries to reduce PCR and sequencing biases. Approximately 500,000 cDNA molecules were obtained for every 1 to 10 million input T cells, so each molecule roughly corresponded to one T cell. The patient libraries were prepared and sequenced using the same protocol as the earlier healthy control dataset. Within a given batch, samples were prepared together, multiplexed and sequenced on the same HiSeq lane. In the source study's methods: MIGEC was used to process the raw barcoded reads, and molecular identifier groups with only a single read were discarded before consensus assembly and CDR3 extraction. Clonotype tables were post-analysed with VDJtools, normalizing diversity by down-sampling all datasets to the smallest sample size. Repertoire overlap clustering matched CDR3 amino acid but not nucleotide sequences to correct batch-related cross-sample contamination. TCRdb handled the public reads itself, with Q25 trimming in fastp and clone calling in MiXCR, and kept productive beta chains. Under each unique CDR3 protein, matching rows form one entry showing the most common genes and DNA. The V and J calls and clone size come from TCRdb's table, not from the authors' own analysis. Present in this sample are roughly 650,000 distinct CDR3 sequences, 59% of which were seen just once. Together, the top ten hold 11% of the sample.

To demonstrate the VDJtools post-analysis software, TCR beta repertoires were profiled from the peripheral blood of 10 to 15 young patients with multiple sclerosis. The multiple sclerosis patients were children and adolescents between roughly 6 and 17 years of age. The rearrangement joined TRBV5-1 to TRBJ2-5, and the D gene may be TRBD1, 5 bases matching. The clonotype was recovered from a girl aged 2 to 10 with multiple sclerosis. The sequencing sample was made of blood. The DNA reads TGCGCCAGCAGCTTGGTAGGGGAAGAAGAGACCCAGTACTTC. Protein translation: CASSLVGEEETQYF.